The 5 T cell receptor beta chains presented below share a single source sample, sequenced in a study of blood T cell repertoires in COVID-19. Sequenced by immunoSEQ multiplex PCR; TCRdb stores in-frame clones only, minus some. The sample comprises tens of thousands of clones, approximately 80% of which are singletons, and roughly 5.3% rests with the top ten. The sequencing input was peripheral blood. These TCRs come from a middle-aged man with active COVID-19.

The rearrangement links TRBV9 to TRBJ1-4; TRBD1 matches at 9 bases. V trimming: 4 bases; J trimming: 5 bases; junction bases outside the gene matches: 9. This CDR3 region has 16 residues. CDR1 and CDR2 (germline): SGDLS, YYNGEE. The CDR3 here is CASSPSPGTGNEKLFF. The CDR3 DNA reads as TGTGCCAGCAGCCCTTCGCCCGGGACAGGGAATGAAAAACTGTTTTTT. The full variable domain, in which reference TRBV9 and TRBJ1-4 provide the parts outside the CDR3, is DSGVTQTPKHLITATGQRVTLRCSPRSGDLSVYWYQQSLDQGLQFLIQYYNGEERAKGNILERFSAQQFPDLHSELNLSSLELGDSALYFCASSPSPGTGNEKLFFGSGTQLSVL.

The rearrangement uses TRBV24-1 and TRBJ2-1; D may be TRBD1 (7 bases). The V gene's germline CDR1 is KGHDR and CDR2 SFDVKD. V was pared by 7 bases and J by 7 bases, with 13 bases between. The CDR3 has 13 amino acids. CDR3 amino acids: CATRRTGGNEQFF. DNA of the CDR3: TGTGCCACCAGGAGGACAGGAGGGAATGAGCAGTTCTTC.

The gene calls are TRBV5-1 and TRBJ2-2; no clear D. V dropped 1 base and J dropped 0 bases, with 4 bases sitting between them. The CDR3 covers 14 residues. Germline loops: CDR1 SGHRS, CDR2 YFSETQ. This chain's CDR3 is CASSLTANTGELFF. CDR3 nucleotides: TGCGCCAGCAGCTTGACAGCGAACACCGGGGAGCTGTTTTTT.

In DNA form, the CDR3 reads TGTGCCAGCAGCTTGCCGAACAGTTTAATTGGAAACACCATATATTTT. Its translation: CASSLPNSLIGNTIYF. The chain employs TRBV5-6 and TRBJ1-3, with D unresolved. Trimming left V 1 base short and J 3 bases short, with 14 bases between. Germline values: CDR1 SGHDT, CDR2 YYEEEE. There are 16 residues in the CDR3.

The rearrangement uses TRBV9 and TRBJ2-3, with a tentative D call TRBD1 (6 bases). Germline V gene data show CDR1 as SGDLS and CDR2 as YYNGEE. The CDR3 is 15 amino acids. Between the trimmed V and J ends, which lost 0 bases and 3 bases, there was a span of 11 bases. The CDR3 reads CASSVVGTWTDTQYF. CDR3 nucleotide sequence: TGTGCCAGCAGCGTAGTAGGGACATGGACAGATACGCAGTATTTT. The entire variable domain, with the rest obtained from reference TRBV9 and TRBJ2-3, is as follows: DSGVTQTPKHLITATGQRVTLRCSPRSGDLSVYWYQQSLDQGLQFLIQYYNGEERAKGNILERFSAQQFPDLHSELNLSSLELGDSALYFCASSVVGTWTDTQYFGPGTRLTVL.